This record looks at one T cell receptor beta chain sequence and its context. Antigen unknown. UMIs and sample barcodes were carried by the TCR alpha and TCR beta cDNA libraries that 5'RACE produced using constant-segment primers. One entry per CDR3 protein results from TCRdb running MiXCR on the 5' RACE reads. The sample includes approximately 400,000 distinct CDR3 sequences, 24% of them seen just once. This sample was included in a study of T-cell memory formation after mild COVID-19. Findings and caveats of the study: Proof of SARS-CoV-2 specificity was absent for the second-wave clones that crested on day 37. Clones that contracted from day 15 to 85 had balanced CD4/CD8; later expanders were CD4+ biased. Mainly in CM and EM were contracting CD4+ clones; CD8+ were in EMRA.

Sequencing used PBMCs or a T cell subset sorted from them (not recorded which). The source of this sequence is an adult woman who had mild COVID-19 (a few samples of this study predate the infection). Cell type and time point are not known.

CDR3 in DNA: TGTGCCTGGAATCTGGGGATTGGCTACACCTTC. Residues: CAWNLGIGYTF. The chain recombines TRBV30 with TRBJ1-2; unclear D gene. Germline V gene sequence: CDR1 GTSNPN, CDR2 SVGIG (reference sequence). V was clipped by 4 bases and J by 7 bases, with 10 bases between them. The CDR3 consists of 11 residues.